The 14 T cell receptor beta chains below were found in one sample sequenced in a study of beta chain features in type 1 diabetes (dated by TCRdb to the late 2010s). Here is what the overall study found, with its caveats: Type 1 diabetes patients showed a moderate but significant shortening of TCRB CDR3 length in all four CD4+ subsets.

The antigens for these receptors are not known. Library generation was performed with the immunoSEQ multiplex PCR assay. The entire amount of isolated RNA was reverse transcribed using the High Capacity cDNA Reverse Transcription Kit, so the sequenced TCRB transcripts were expressed ones. TCRdb carries this immuneACCESS record with in-frame sequences only. Its versions omit some clonotypes, under half of them owing to an unresolved V gene in the studies checked, with the rest unexplained. The sample table records nearly 700,000 clones; 13% of these occur just once. The ten largest clones take up approximately 0.022% of the sample. The material sequenced was naive CD4+ T cells from blood. The cell subset or site label corresponds to: true naive CD4+ T cells. All receptors derive from a young man with type 1 diabetes.

This clone has a handful of counts. The chain uses TRBV7-7 and TRBJ2-1; D gene unclear. The germline gives CDR1 SSHAT, CDR2 FNYEAQ (reference sequence). V was pared by 0 bases and J by 3 bases, with 9 bases between. This CDR3 has 15 residues. The CDR3 nucleotides read TGTGCCAGCAGCTTAGCGCGGACCAGCTACAATGAGCAGTTCTTC. It is translated as CASSLARTSYNEQFF.

This clone was seen only a few times. Here the CDR3 reads CASSRAGGQGQSPLHF. The CDR3 DNA follows: TGTGCCAGCAGCCGAGCCGGGGGACAGGGGCAATCACCCCTCCACTTT. This sequence joins TRBV7-8 and TRBJ1-6; 10 nucleotides align to TRBD1. Trimming removed 5 bases from V and 10 bases from J; junction bases left unmatched: 11. This CDR3 contains 16 residues. From germline, CDR1 is SGHVS and CDR2 FQNEAQ. The complete variable domain, with remaining parts taken from reference TRBV7-8 and TRBJ1-6, reads GAGVSQSPRYKVAKRGQDVALRCDPISGHVSLFWYQQALGQGPEFLTYFQNEAQLDKSGLPSDRFFAERPEGSVSTLKIQRTQQEDSAVYLCASSRAGGQGQSPLHFGNGTRLTVT.

The chain couples TRBV7-2 to TRBJ1-2; D is perhaps TRBD1 (5 bases). CDR1 is SGHTA, CDR2 FQGNSA, per germline. This CDR3 has 12 amino acids. With 1 base removed from V and 14 bases from J, the gap between germline ends came to 14 bases. In nucleotides, the CDR3 is TGTGCCAGCAGCTTAGGACAGCCCACGCTGACCTTC. This encodes CASSLGQPTLTF.

This chain links TRBV4-1 with TRBJ1-2, with D unresolved. Trimming left V 7 bases short and J 5 bases short, with 20 bases between. The germline gives CDR1 MGHRA, CDR2 YSYEKL. The CDR3 has 15 amino acids. CDR3 nucleotide sequence: TGCGCCAGCACCACGCTTGTAGGTCGGCGGTATGGCTACACCTTC. Translation gives CASTTLVGRRYGYTF.

V is TRBV28 and J is TRBJ1-2, with D possibly matching TRBD1 (6 bases). V gave up 6 bases and J gave up 4 bases, with 12 bases separating them. The germline CDR1 and CDR2 sequences are MDHEN and SYDVKM. CDR3 length equals 13 residues. CDR3 sequence (DNA): TGTGCCAGCAGCCAACAGGGAACCTATGGCTACACCTTC. Encoded protein: CASSQQGTYGYTF.

The V and J genes are TRBV6-5 and TRBJ2-7, with D perhaps matching TRBD1 (6 bases). Germline V gene data show CDR1 as MNHEY and CDR2 as SVGAGI. There are 15 residues in the CDR3. Trimming removed 3 bases from V and 5 bases from J, with 17 bases in between. For the CDR3, the DNA is TGTGCCAGCAGTTATAGCGCCCCACAGGGCCACGAGCAGTACTTC. Translation: CASSYSAPQGHEQYF.

The sample holds a few counts of this clone. The gene calls are TRBV5-6 and TRBJ1-1, with D hard to call. The CDR3 consists of 14 residues. Trimming removed 0 bases at V and 2 bases at J, with 8 bases between. From germline, CDR1 is SGHDT and CDR2 YYEEEE. The CDR3 DNA follows: TGTGCCAGCAGCTTGGGTAACCCAAACACTGAAGCTTTCTTT. Amino acids: CASSLGNPNTEAFF. Looking up the rest from reference TRBV5-6 and TRBJ1-1 gives the full variable domain: DAGVTQSPTHLIKTRGQQVTLRCSPKSGHDTVSWYQQALGQGPQFIFQYYEEEERQRGNFPDRFSGHQFPNYSSELNVNALLLGDSALYLCASSLGNPNTEAFFGQGTRLTVV.

This clone showed up just a few times. Additional DNA sequences in this sample encode the identical CDR3. The V call is TRBV7-2, the J call TRBJ1-5, with TRBD1 matching 7 bases. The junction had 2 bases not matched to a gene; V was cut back by 5 bases and J by 4 bases. Germline V lookup: CDR1 SGHTA, CDR2 FQGNSA. The CDR3 spans 13 residues. The CDR3 reads CASSPQGNQPQHF. CDR3 DNA: TGTGCCAGCAGCCCACAGGGGAATCAGCCCCAGCATTTT.

The V and J genes are TRBV18 and TRBJ2-2; tentatively, D is TRBD2 (6 bases). The CDR3 spans 15 residues. Between the trimmed V and J ends, which lost 2 bases and 7 bases, there was a span of 14 bases. The germline CDR1 and CDR2 sequences are KGHSH and LQKENI. The CDR3 sequence: CASSPTGTSGGELFF. DNA for the CDR3: TGTGCCAGCTCACCAACCGGGACTTCGGGCGGGGAGCTGTTTTTT.

Only a few counts were recorded for this clone. The gene calls are TRBV30 and TRBJ1-5, with D perhaps TRBD1 (6 bases). V gave up 1 base and J gave up 6 bases, with 10 bases separating them. The CDR3 runs to 13 residues. CDR1 is GTSNPN and CDR2 is SVGIG in the germline V gene (reference sequence). The CDR3 DNA reads TGTGCCTGGAGTGGGGACACCTCTCAGCCCCAGCATTTT. Amino acids: CAWSGDTSQPQHF.

There are a few counts of this clone. Other DNA sequences in the sample encode the same CDR3. V is TRBV7-9 and J is TRBJ1-2; D remains ambiguous. Germline V CDR1 and CDR2: SEHNR, FQNEAQ (reference sequence). Trimming removed 6 bases at V and 6 bases at J, with 8 bases between. The CDR3 is 11 residues long. CDR3: CASSRTDGYTF. The CDR3 region has the DNA TGTGCCAGCAGTCGTACGGATGGCTACACCTTC.

The chain has TRBV2 and TRBJ2-6; the match to TRBD1 covers 7 bases. Germline V gives CDR1 SNHLY, CDR2 FYNNEI. The V gene end was trimmed by 0 bases and the J gene end by 0 bases; junction bases not matched to a gene: 8. The CDR3 has 19 residues. The CDR3 DNA is TGTGCCAGCAGTGAAGCGCTTGGGGACAGCCGCTCTGGGGCCAACGTCCTGACTTTC. Amino acid sequence: CASSEALGDSRSGANVLTF.

The chain couples TRBV5-1 to TRBJ2-5, with no clear D. V was trimmed by 0 bases and J by 5 bases, leaving 14 bases between them. This CDR3 region has 15 residues. Germline loops: CDR1 SGHRS, CDR2 YFSETQ. DNA of the CDR3: TGCGCCAGCAGCTTGGATGGCGTATCCGGGGAGACCCAGTACTTC. It yields the protein CASSLDGVSGETQYF.

This chain links TRBV27 with TRBJ2-3; unclear D gene. Germline lookup yields CDR1 MNHEY and CDR2 SMNVEV (reference sequence). The CDR3 is 17 residues long. Trimming left V 2 bases short and J 4 bases short, with 19 bases between. CDR3 residues: CASSLTPPTSGADTQYF. CDR3 nucleotides: TGTGCCAGCAGTTTAACCCCTCCCACATCTGGGGCAGATACGCAGTATTTT.